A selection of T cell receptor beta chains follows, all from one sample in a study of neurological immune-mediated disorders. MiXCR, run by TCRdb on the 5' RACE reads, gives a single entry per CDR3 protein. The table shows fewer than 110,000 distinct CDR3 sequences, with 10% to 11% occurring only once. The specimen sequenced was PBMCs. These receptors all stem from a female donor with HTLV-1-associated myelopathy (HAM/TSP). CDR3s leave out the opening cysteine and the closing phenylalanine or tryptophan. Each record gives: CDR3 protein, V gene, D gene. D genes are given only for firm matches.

cdr3_aa: ASSFLAISDQPQH
v_call: TRBV28
d_call: -

cdr3_aa: ASSFGQYYEQY
v_call: TRBV7-9
d_call: -

cdr3_aa: ASSLGAGQDTQY
v_call: TRBV5-1
d_call: -

cdr3_aa: ASSQDPGEPPSTDTQY
v_call: TRBV4-2
d_call: -

cdr3_aa: ASSVTSGGAFKTDTQY
v_call: TRBV9
d_call: TRBD2

cdr3_aa: ASSLIFEQF
v_call: TRBV12-3/TRBV12-4
d_call: -

cdr3_aa: ASSYKPPGAHNTGELF
v_call: TRBV7-3
d_call: -

cdr3_aa: SVRDRDEANYGYT
v_call: TRBV20-1
d_call: TRBD1

cdr3_aa: ASSAGQGASEKLF
v_call: TRBV9
d_call: TRBD1

cdr3_aa: ASSLDRGYEQY
v_call: TRBV5-1
d_call: TRBD1

cdr3_aa: ASSPYEYRTGGSYNEQF
v_call: TRBV12-3/TRBV12-4
d_call: TRBD1

cdr3_aa: SALRGREETQY
v_call: TRBV20-1
d_call: -

cdr3_aa: ASSSVGLAGANEQF
v_call: TRBV5-1
d_call: TRBD2

cdr3_aa: ASVQGLNYGYT
v_call: TRBV6-6
d_call: -

cdr3_aa: ASSWSSGTDKQETQY
v_call: TRBV5-1
d_call: TRBD1

cdr3_aa: ASSPTWFGGTDTQY
v_call: TRBV27
d_call: -

cdr3_aa: ASRTQGYEQY
v_call: TRBV28
d_call: -

cdr3_aa: ASTDGQGNTGELF
v_call: TRBV12-3/TRBV12-4
d_call: TRBD1

cdr3_aa: SVEWGYEEQF
v_call: TRBV29-1
d_call: -

cdr3_aa: ASSFSDAKNIQY
v_call: TRBV5-1
d_call: -

cdr3_aa: ASSYKLTGKVGNYGYT
v_call: TRBV6-5
d_call: -

cdr3_aa: ASSFPGPSETQY
v_call: TRBV28
d_call: -

cdr3_aa: ASGLFSSGDNEQF
v_call: TRBV12-5
d_call: TRBD2

cdr3_aa: ASSRQGFGNQPQH
v_call: TRBV6-5
d_call: TRBD1

cdr3_aa: AIRKDWETQY
v_call: TRBV10-3
d_call: -

cdr3_aa: ASSQDPMRGNQPQH
v_call: TRBV3-1
d_call: -

cdr3_aa: SASWVSRYEQY
v_call: TRBV20-1
d_call: -

cdr3_aa: ASRPTSGVMGLEQY
v_call: TRBV5-1
d_call: TRBD2

cdr3_aa: ASSWGTSQETQY
v_call: TRBV5-1
d_call: TRBD2

cdr3_aa: ASSLDGGGNTIY
v_call: TRBV7-2
d_call: -

cdr3_aa: ASSESGGTFYNEQF
v_call: TRBV2
d_call: -

cdr3_aa: ASSKSRGTGELF
v_call: TRBV7-3
d_call: TRBD1